Presented here are 6 T cell receptor beta chains from one specimen sequenced in a study of blood T cell repertoires in COVID-19. TCRdb keeps only in-frame clones here, not all; method: immunoSEQ multiplex PCR. This table holds 100,000 or so clones, around 87% found once. Sequencing used peripheral blood. All receptors come from a man aged 50 to 60 with active or convalescent COVID-19.

The rearrangement links TRBV3-1 (or the pseudogene TRBV3-2) to TRBJ1-5, with a possible D match to TRBD1 (5 bases). V was pared by 1 base and J by 10 bases, with 17 bases between. CDR3 length: 15 amino acids. Per germline, CDR1 LGHDT and CDR2 YNNKEL (reference sequence). The chain's CDR3 is CASSQVGQEGEPQHF. The CDR3 nucleotides read TGTGCCAGCAGCCAAGTAGGACAAGAAGGGGAACCCCAGCATTTT.

The chain recombines TRBV29-1 with TRBJ1-1; D is perhaps TRBD1 (5 bases). The CDR3 consists of 13 residues. V was cut by 2 bases and J by 4 bases, with 11 bases left in between. The V gene's germline CDR1 is SQVTM and CDR2 ANQGSEA. The CDR3 reads CSVEFFGGTEAFF. The CDR3 DNA reads as TGCAGCGTTGAATTCTTCGGGGGCACTGAAGCTTTCTTT.

This rearrangement joins TRBV4-2 to TRBJ1-5; possibly TRBD1 for D (5 bases). Germline V gene data show CDR1 as LGHNA and CDR2 as YNFKEQ. The CDR3 sequence is 14 residues long. V gave up 0 bases and J gave up 5 bases, with 8 bases separating them. The chain's CDR3 is CASSQEDIDQPQHF. In nucleotides, the CDR3 is TGTGCCAGCAGCCAAGAGGACATTGATCAGCCCCAGCATTTT.

V usage is TRBV27 and J usage is TRBJ2-5, with a tentative D call TRBD1 (6 bases). CDR1 is MNHEY and CDR2 is SMNVEV in the germline V gene (reference sequence). V lost 2 bases to trimming and J lost 4 bases, with 17 bases between them. This CDR3 contains 16 residues. CDR3 sequence: CASSLRGFLGRETQYF. CDR3 DNA sequence: TGTGCCAGCAGTTTAAGGGGGTTCCTAGGTCGAGAGACCCAGTACTTC.

This clone was seen a single time. The chain employs TRBV11-2 and TRBJ1-5; D is unclear. The CDR3 length is 15 residues. Deletions cut 6 bases from V and 0 bases from J, with 12 bases between. Germline CDR1 is SGHAT and CDR2 is FQNNGV. As DNA, the CDR3 is TGTGCCAGCAGACTACCAAGCGATAGCAATCAGCCCCAGCATTTT. The encoded protein is CASRLPSDSNQPQHF.

This clone was seen only once. This rearrangement joins TRBV19 to TRBJ1-1, with D hard to call. CDR3 length: 14 amino acids. V shed 4 bases and J shed 1 base, with 10 bases lying between them. Germline-derived CDR1 and CDR2 are LNHDA and SQIVND (reference sequence). This CDR3 is CASSKVRRNTEAFF. The CDR3 DNA follows: TGTGCCAGTAGTAAAGTGAGGAGGAACACTGAAGCTTTCTTT.